The entry that follows covers one T cell receptor beta chain sequence. Its antigen is not known. By flow cytometry, patients selected for sequencing had shown an expansion of CD8+CD57+ cells. Every patient presented with severe acquired aplastic anemia. The sample comes from a study of CD8+CD57+ T cells in acquired aplastic anemia. Study conclusions and caveats: In CD8+ cells, Simpson's diversity showed no significant difference between patients and controls. Sharing between patients and controls was observed for around 30 CD8+ CDR3 sequences.

Genomic DNA templated the TCR beta VDJ and CDR3 profiling. TCRdb analysed the reads with MiXCR anew, one entry per CDR3 protein. The table includes some 120,000 distinct CDR3 sequences, under 60% detected once. The V end lost 3 bases, the J end lost 3 bases, and 9 bases lay between the germline ends. Germline lookup yields CDR1 SNHLY and CDR2 FYNNEI. The CDR3 sequence is 13 residues long. The genes are TRBV2 and TRBJ2-7; possibly TRBD2 for D (5 bases). This sequence was found in a human donor with aplastic anemia. The sequencing sample was made of sorted CD4+, CD8+, or CD8+CD57+ T cells (not recorded which) from PBMCs. The CDR3 nucleotides read TGTGCCAGCAGTGAGGACTCCTACTACGAGCAGTACTTC. Translating gives CASSEDSYYEQYF.